Below, 31 T cell receptor beta chains from the same sample are listed, as sequenced in a study of T cell repertoires in cytomegalovirus infection (dated by TCRdb to the late 2010s). Instrument used: Illumina HiSeq 1500. TCRdb handled the public reads itself, with Q25 trimming in fastp and clone calling in MiXCR, and kept productive beta chains. Merged by CDR3 protein, the rows form single entries marked with the most common genes and DNA. In this sample the table shows some 450,000 distinct CDR3 sequences, roughly 31% of which occur a single time. The ten largest clones take up around 13% of the sample. The sample consisted of PBMCs. These receptors were obtained from a human donor in good health (CMV status not recorded). Some clones in this sample may be carry-over from other donors' samples.

The chain uses TRBV2 and TRBJ1-1, with D possibly matching TRBD1 (5 bases). Germline V lookup: CDR1 SNHLY, CDR2 FYNNEI. The ends were cut back, 2 bases at V and 4 bases at J, with 11 bases in the middle. The CDR3 contains 14 residues. The CDR3 spells CASSEWGEGTEAFF. The DNA for the CDR3 is TGTGCCAGCAGTGAATGGGGGGAAGGCACTGAAGCTTTCTTT.

This clonotype was recorded many times. The chain uses TRBV7-2 and TRBJ2-7, with TRBD2 as a possible D gene (6 bases). The CDR3 consists of 13 residues. Germline-derived CDR1 and CDR2 are SGHTA and FQGNSA. V lost 5 bases, J lost 2 bases, and 10 bases lay in between. The CDR3 sequence: CASSRTGAYEQYF. In nucleotides, the CDR3 is TGTGCCAGCAGCCGGACGGGAGCCTACGAGCAGTACTTC.

The chain links TRBV14 to TRBJ1-6; D remains unclear. Looked up from germline, CDR1 is SGHDN and CDR2 is FVKESK. The V gene lost 3 bases and the J gene lost 13 bases, with 19 bases spanning the gap. The CDR3 sequence is 15 residues long. The CDR3 bases are TGTGCCAGCAGCCACCTAAACCAGGCCCAAGGGCCCCTCCACTTT. It translates to CASSHLNQAQGPLHF.

This clonotype was detected a few times. The rearrangement joins TRBV27 to TRBJ2-7, with a possible D match to TRBD1 (5 bases). The germline CDR1 and CDR2 sequences are MNHEY and SMNVEV (reference sequence). This CDR3 comprises 13 residues. The V end was cut by 5 bases, the J end by 5 bases, with 13 bases between. CDR3 region: CASSRAGFHEQYF. CDR3 in DNA: TGTGCCAGCAGTCGGGCAGGGTTTCACGAGCAGTACTTC.

The V gene is TRBV7-6, the J gene TRBJ2-3, with TRBD1 identical over 12 bases. The V segment lost 3 bases and the J segment 4 bases; nucleotides outside the gene matches: 5. CDR3 length: 16 residues. Germline CDR1 and CDR2: SGHVS and FNYEAQ. DNA of the CDR3: TGTGCCAGCAGCTTCGCCGGGACAGGGGGCGCAGATACGCAGTATTTT. Amino acids: CASSFAGTGGADTQYF.

The chain combines TRBV2 with TRBJ2-7, with D possibly being TRBD1 (6 bases). With 5 bases removed from V and 6 bases from J, the gap between germline ends came to 20 bases. The CDR3 covers 15 residues. CDR1 and CDR2 (germline): SNHLY, FYNNEI. The CDR3, as DNA: TGTGCCAGCAGTCCATCGGTCGACAGGTTCCGCGAGCAGTACTTC. This encodes CASSPSVDRFREQYF.

The chain combines TRBV7-2 with TRBJ2-3, with TRBD2 matching over 12 bases. Germline V CDR1 and CDR2: SGHTA, FQGNSA. There are 17 residues in the CDR3. Trimming cost V 4 bases and J 3 bases; bases outside gene matches: 8. CDR3 loop: CASSSLVTSGGTDTQYF. The CDR3, as DNA: TGTGCCAGCAGCTCCCTCGTGACTAGCGGGGGAACAGATACGCAGTATTTT.

This clonotype has ten or more counts. The chain combines TRBV7-3 with TRBJ2-7; D gene unclear. Trimming removed 5 bases at V and 0 bases at J, with 11 bases between. Germline assignment: CDR1 SGHTA and CDR2 FQGTGA. The CDR3 sequence is 14 residues long. The CDR3 nucleotides are TGTGCCAGCAGCCCCCGGCCCACCTCCTACGAGCAGTACTTC. Protein sequence: CASSPRPTSYEQYF.

The gene calls are TRBV6-1 and TRBJ2-7, with TRBD1 matching 7 bases. Germline CDR1 reads MNHNS; CDR2 reads SASEGT. The CDR3 is 16 amino acids. Trimming removed 1 base from V and 2 bases from J; junction bases left unmatched: 8. CDR3 sequence (DNA): TGTGCCAGCAGTGAAGATCCGGACAGGATGACCTACGAGCAGTACTTC. Translated: CASSEDPDRMTYEQYF.

At least ten counts were recorded for this clonotype. A junction end diverges from the germline sequence, so it may reflect a read error. The chain couples TRBV7-7 to TRBJ2-5; D is undetermined. CDR3 length equals 14 residues. Germline assignment: CDR1 SSHAT and CDR2 FNYEAQ (reference sequence). CDR3 sequence (DNA): TGTGCTAGCAGCTTAGCTGGGCGGCCAGAGACCCAGTACTTC. This encodes CASSLAGRPETQYF.

J is TRBJ2-6 and V is TRBV9; D call uncertain. Trimming stripped 3 bases from V and 4 bases from J, with 17 bases between. The CDR3 is 17 residues long. CDR1 SGDLS and CDR2 YYNGEE come from the germline V gene. Here the CDR3 DNA reads TGTGCCAGCAGCGCGCGACTTGGGATCCTAGGGGCCAACGTCCTGACTTTC. This codes for CASSARLGILGANVLTF.

With regard to this clonotype: Because the CDR3 is missing its conserved closing phenylalanine or tryptophan, this is likely a read error. The chain recombines TRBV6-1 with TRBJ1-2; D is perhaps TRBD1 (6 bases). The CDR3 extends over 15 amino acids. Germline CDR1 reads MNHNS; CDR2 reads SASEGT. The CDR3, as DNA: TGTGCCAGCAGTGAATGGGGCAGGGGCGACTATTGCTACACCTGC. Translating gives CASSEWGRGDYCYTC.

The rearrangement uses TRBV12-3 or TRBV12-4 and TRBJ2-2, with D maybe TRBD1 (6 bases). Deletions cut 6 bases from V and 6 bases from J, with 11 bases between. The CDR3 extends over 13 amino acids. CDR3 DNA sequence: TGTGCCAGCAGAGAACAGGGACCCGGGGAGCTGTTTTTT. This codes for CASREQGPGELFF.

The genes are TRBV23-1 and TRBJ1-3; TRBD1 might be the D (5 bases). TRBV23-1 is designated an ORF whose function remains uncertain. V lost 4 bases and J 3 bases, leaving 10 bases between the germline ends. The CDR3 length is 14 residues. CDR3 amino acids: CASSLTRGGNTIYF. CDR3 coding DNA: TGCGCCAGCAGTCTGACGAGGGGTGGAAACACCATATATTTT.

This clonotype was observed many times. The gene calls are TRBV7-9 and TRBJ2-7, with 9 bases fitting TRBD1. Trimming took 3 bases from V and 7 from J; bases not matched to a gene: 7. The germline V gene has CDR1 SEHNR and CDR2 FQNEAQ (reference sequence). The CDR3 consists of 14 residues. Here the CDR3 reads CASSFLGQGVEQYF. In nucleotides, the CDR3 is TGTGCCAGCAGCTTCCTGGGACAGGGAGTTGAGCAGTACTTC.

This chain connects TRBV19 to TRBJ2-1, with D possibly being TRBD1 (6 bases). From germline, CDR1 is LNHDA and CDR2 SQIVND (reference sequence). V lost 5 bases and J lost 10, with 18 bases in between. The CDR3 spans 14 residues. CDR3 protein: CASSSRTDHREQFF. The CDR3 DNA reads TGTGCCAGTAGTTCCCGGACAGACCACAGAGAGCAGTTCTTC.

The sample holds one count of this clonotype. The final CDR3 position lacks the conserved phenylalanine or tryptophan, pointing to a likely read error. The V call is TRBV7-2, the J call TRBJ1-4, with no clear D. This CDR3 contains 16 residues. CDR1 is SGHTA and CDR2 is FQGNSA in the germline V gene. Between the trimmed V and J ends, which lost 2 bases and 4 bases, there was a span of 14 bases. Written as DNA, the CDR3 is TGTGCCAGCAGCTTAAGCCCGGCAGTATTTAATGAAAAACTGTTTTTG. Translated, it gives CASSLSPAVFNEKLFL.

Regarding this clonotype: A much larger clonotype is one base distant, so this may be a read error. V gene TRBV7-2 combines with J gene TRBJ2-7, with D perhaps TRBD1 or TRBD2 (5 bases each). The CDR3 covers 14 residues. Germline V gives CDR1 SGHTA, CDR2 FQGNSA. CDR3 amino acids: CASQWGPSSNEQYF. Here the CDR3 DNA reads TGTGCCAGCCAATGGGGACCTAGCTCCAACGAGCAGTACTTC.

This clonotype was counted at least ten times. The chain is built from TRBV7-8 and TRBJ1-5; D gene ambiguous. The V end was cut by 2 bases, the J end by 0 bases, with 14 bases between. The CDR3 totals 17 residues. Germline V lookup: CDR1 SGHVS, CDR2 FQNEAQ. The chain's CDR3 is CASSLYRENYSNQPQHF. CDR3 nucleotide sequence: TGTGCCAGCAGCTTATACCGGGAGAACTATAGCAATCAGCCCCAGCATTTT.

The chain recombines TRBV7-2 with TRBJ1-1, with TRBD1 as a possible D gene (5 bases). Germline-derived CDR1 and CDR2 are SGHTA and FQGNSA. Trimming removed 5 bases from V and 13 bases from J, with 20 bases in between. The CDR3 is 13 amino acids. CDR3 bases: TGTGCCAGCAGCACCAGGGTCGACACTGAATATTTCTTT. It specifies CASSTRVDTEYFF.

This clonotype was counted a few times. V and J are TRBV10-3 and TRBJ1-2; possible D gene TRBD1, 5 bases. The CDR3 length is 16 residues. Germline CDR1 ENHRY, CDR2 SYGVKD. V shed 0 bases and J shed 4 bases, with 15 bases lying between them. The CDR3 nucleotides read TGTGCCATCAGTGAGTCGGGGGGTCCCAGCTTCTATGGCTACACCTTC. This codes for CAISESGGPSFYGYTF.

This chain links TRBV7-9 with TRBJ2-1; D possibly uses TRBD1 or TRBD2 (5 bases each). The V end was cut by 2 bases, the J end by 7 bases, with 15 bases between. Germline V gene sequence: CDR1 SEHNR, CDR2 FQNEAQ (reference sequence). The CDR3 runs to 15 residues. DNA of the CDR3: TGTGCCAGCAGCTTATACTCCGGGTGGGGGAATGAGCAGTTCTTC. Its translation: CASSLYSGWGNEQFF.

The table lists this clonotype with a few counts. This sequence joins TRBV6-5 and TRBJ2-1; the match to TRBD1 covers 8 bases. In germline, CDR1 is MNHEY, CDR2 SVGAGI. This CDR3 spans 17 amino acids. Losses at the gene ends were 6 bases for V and 1 base for J; bases not matched to a gene: 11. The CDR3 reads CASRGTGIPLSYNEQFF. CDR3 DNA sequence: TGTGCCAGCAGAGGGACAGGAATCCCATTATCCTACAATGAGCAGTTCTTC.

This clonotype was observed many times. In nucleotides, the CDR3 is TGTGCCAGCAGCCTCCGTAGTGGGACAGGAACCTCCTATAATTCACCCCTCCACTTT. It encodes CASSLRSGTGTSYNSPLHF. This rearrangement joins TRBV7-2 to TRBJ1-6, with 8 bases aligning to TRBD1. V was pared by 5 bases and J by 0 bases, with 12 bases of the junction left unmatched. The CDR3 extends over 19 amino acids. Germline V gives CDR1 SGHTA, CDR2 FQGNSA. The whole variable domain, filled in from reference TRBV7-2 and TRBJ1-6, reads GAGVSQSPSNKVTEKGKDVELRCDPISGHTALYWYRQSLGQGLEFLIYFQGNSAPDKSGLPSDRFSAERTGGSVSTLTIQRTQQEDSAVYLCASSLRSGTGTSYNSPLHFGNGTRLTVT.

In this sample, this clonotype turned up many times. The rearrangement uses TRBV4-1 and TRBJ2-1; 10 bases are shared with TRBD2. The junction had 8 bases not matched to a gene; V was cut back by 0 bases and J by 9 bases. This CDR3 is built from 16 residues. CDR1 MGHRA and CDR2 YSYEKL come from the germline V gene. The CDR3 sequence is CASSQDLAGGRSEQFF. The CDR3 DNA sequence: TGCGCCAGCAGCCAAGATTTAGCGGGGGGACGGAGTGAGCAGTTCTTC.

This CDR3 is CASSTNSGRETQYF. Written as DNA, the CDR3 is TGTGCCAGCAGTACAAACAGCGGGAGGGAGACCCAGTACTTC. The chain is built from TRBV6-6 and TRBJ2-5, with 9 bases matching TRBD2. The V gene's germline CDR1 is MNHNY and CDR2 SVGAGI (reference sequence). This CDR3 is built from 14 residues. Trimming cost V 5 bases and J 5 bases; bases outside gene matches: 6.

In its sample, this clonotype was seen a few times. The V gene is TRBV27, the J gene TRBJ1-6; no definite D call. Trimming pared 8 bases from V and 13 bases from J, leaving 6 bases between. CDR1 is MNHEY, CDR2 SMNVEV, per germline (reference sequence). The CDR3 extends over 9 amino acids. In DNA, the CDR3 is TGTGCCAGCGGCCCCCCCCTCCACTTT. Protein product: CASGPPLHF.

This clonotype was picked up a small number of times. The gene calls are TRBV7-9 and TRBJ2-7; the match to TRBD1 covers 8 bases. CDR3 length: 16 residues. The ends lost 1 base at V and 0 bases at J; junction bases unmatched: 5. Per germline, CDR1 SEHNR and CDR2 FQNEAQ (reference sequence). DNA of the CDR3: TGTGCCAGCAGCTTAGACTCAGGGGGCCACTCCTACGAGCAGTACTTC. Amino acid sequence: CASSLDSGGHSYEQYF.

The chain couples TRBV28 to TRBJ2-5, with D perhaps matching TRBD2 (7 bases). Trimming removed 6 bases at V and 2 bases at J, with 13 bases between. This CDR3 has 14 residues. In germline, CDR1 is MDHEN, CDR2 SYDVKM. CDR3 sequence (DNA): TGTGCCAGCAGCGGTAGGGGGGGACAAGAGACCCAGTACTTC. Residues: CASSGRGGQETQYF.

Note on this clonotype: This may be a read error, as it is one base from a much larger clone. V and J are TRBV2 and TRBJ2-2; TRBD1 aligns across 7 bases. Germline lookup yields CDR1 SNHLY and CDR2 FYNNEI. This CDR3 is built from 15 residues. V lost 7 bases to trimming and J lost 0 bases; unmatched junction nucleotides: 5. The DNA of the CDR3 is TGTGCCAGCAACGCGGACAGGACGAACACCGGGGAGCTGTTTTTT. It translates to CASNADRTNTGELFF.

This clonotype was counted between two and nine times. This chain uses TRBV19 with TRBJ2-7, with no clear D. Trimming pared 3 bases from V and 2 bases from J, leaving 8 bases between. The germline V gene encodes CDR1 LNHDA and CDR2 SQIVND (reference sequence). The CDR3 is 13 amino acids. The CDR3 loop reads CASSMQGTYEQYF. Written as DNA, the CDR3 is TGTGCCAGTAGTATGCAAGGAACCTACGAGCAGTACTTC.